One and the same sample provided the 10 T cell receptor beta chains below, sequenced in a study of T cells in Graves' hyperthyroidism and ophthalmopathy. There were TCR beta CDR3 regions amplified from RNA transcripts. A set of HTBI primers served as the primers for a first-round RT-PCR of the TCR CDR3. TCRdb reanalysed the multiplex PCR reads using MiXCR and keeps one entry per CDR3 protein. This table holds approximately 210,000 distinct CDR3 sequences, 17% found once. Sequencing used blood. The receptors shown here come from a man aged 45-65 years with Graves' hyperthyroidism.

This clonotype has only a few counts. Just one base apart from a much larger clone, this may be a read error. In this CDR3 the conserved last residue, phenylalanine or tryptophan, is missing, so a read error is likely. The chain carries TRBV7-9 and TRBJ2-5, with a possible D match to TRBD1 (6 bases). The CDR3 runs to 14 residues. The germline V gene has CDR1 SEHNR and CDR2 FQNEAQ (reference sequence). The V and J ends lost 6 bases and 2 bases respectively, with 13 bases between them. CDR3 sequence reads: CASSSAGTQETQYL. DNA for the CDR3: TGTGCCAGCAGTTCCGCCGGGACACAAGAGACCCAGTACCTC.

This clonotype was found many times. The genes are TRBV28 and TRBJ2-3; TRBD1 matches 7 bases. Germline-derived CDR1 and CDR2 are MDHEN and SYDVKM. V was pared by 6 bases and J by 0 bases, with 3 bases of the junction left unmatched. The CDR3 has 14 amino acids. DNA for the CDR3: TGTGCCAGCAGACCGGGACAGAGCACAGATACGCAGTATTTT. It codes for CASRPGQSTDTQYF. Variable domain in full (rest from reference TRBV28 and TRBJ2-3): DVKVTQSSRYLVKRTGEKVFLECVQDMDHENMFWYRQDPGLGLRLIYFSYDVKMKEKGDIPEGYSVSREKKERFSLILESASTNQTSMYLCASRPGQSTDTQYFGPGTRLTVL.

The chain has TRBV20-1 and TRBJ2-3, with TRBD2 matching 8 bases. V was clipped by 3 bases and J by 5 bases; unmatched bases: 7. The CDR3 loop spans 14 amino acids. Germline V gives CDR1 DFQATT, CDR2 SNEGSKA (reference sequence). In DNA, the CDR3 is TGCAGTGCTAGGCCTAGCGGGCGCGGAGATACGCAGTATTTT. Amino acids: CSARPSGRGDTQYF.

This clonotype was detected a few times. The chain carries TRBV5-1 and TRBJ2-1; D is unresolved. CDR1 is SGHRS, CDR2 YFSETQ, per germline. The CDR3 has 14 amino acids. The ends were cut back, 6 bases at V and 1 base at J, with 11 bases in the middle. The CDR3 loop is CASKRDLSYNEQFF. CDR3 bases: TGCGCCAGCAAAAGGGATTTATCCTACAATGAGCAGTTCTTC. Based on the CDR3 plus reference TRBV5-1 and TRBJ2-1, the full variable domain is KAGVTQTPRYLIKTRGQQVTLSCSPISGHRSVSWYQQTPGQGLQFLFEYFSETQRNKGNFPGRFSGRQFSNSRSEMNVSTLELGDSALYLCASKRDLSYNEQFFGPGTRLTVL.

This clonotype was observed a handful of times. The chain couples TRBV7-3 to TRBJ2-1, with 8 bases matching TRBD2. The CDR3 runs 19 residues. Trimming removed 2 bases from V and 1 base from J; junction bases left unmatched: 13. Germline CDR1 reads SGHTA; CDR2 reads FQGTGA. The CDR3 is CASSLGTGGPGKSYNEQFF. CDR3 nucleotides: TGTGCCAGCAGCTTAGGTACGGGAGGGCCTGGGAAATCCTACAATGAGCAGTTCTTC.

This rearrangement joins TRBV9 to TRBJ2-7; 7 positions match TRBD2. The CDR3 length is 16 residues. From germline, CDR1 is SGDLS and CDR2 YYNGEE. V was clipped by 4 bases and J by 0 bases; unmatched bases: 10. The CDR3 reads CASSRVSGGGSYEQYF. The DNA of the CDR3 is TGTGCCAGCAGCCGGGTCTCGGGCGGGGGCTCCTACGAGCAGTACTTC.

This clonotype was counted ten times or more. The chain combines TRBV13 with TRBJ1-1; D gene unclear. The CDR3 contains 17 residues. From germline, CDR1 is PRHDT and CDR2 FYEKMQ (reference sequence). Trimming took off 6 bases at V and 6 bases at J, with 26 bases between the two ends. The CDR3 spells CASRKGRGHLMRAEAFF. CDR3 sequence (DNA): TGTGCCAGCAGAAAAGGCCGTGGTCACTTAATGAGGGCTGAAGCTTTCTTT.

The chain couples TRBV28 to TRBJ1-2, with a weak D call TRBD1 (6 bases). CDR1 is MDHEN, CDR2 SYDVKM, per germline. CDR3 size: 15 residues. The V end lost 4 bases, the J end lost 5 bases, and 17 bases lay between the germline ends. The CDR3 DNA reads as TGTGCCAGCAGTTCTACCGGACAGACGGGATATGGCTACACCTTC. Translating gives CASSSTGQTGYGYTF.

This clonotype was observed a few times. Since a much larger clone is just one base distant, this may be a read error. This chain connects TRBV11-3 to TRBJ2-3; 15 bases map to TRBD2. There are 16 residues in the CDR3. The V segment lost 11 bases and the J segment 3 bases; nucleotides outside the gene matches: 9. The V gene's germline CDR1 is SGHNT and CDR2 YENEEA. CDR3 DNA sequence: TGTGCCGGCAACCTGGGACTAGCGGGAGGAACAGATACGCAGTATTTT. It yields the protein CAGNLGLAGGTDTQYF.

In its sample, this clonotype was seen a few times. The rearrangement joins TRBV27 to TRBJ2-1; tentative D call: TRBD1 (6 bases). The germline V gene encodes CDR1 MNHEY and CDR2 SMNVEV (reference sequence). The CDR3 has 14 amino acids. V was trimmed by 6 bases and J by 0 bases, leaving 9 bases between them. In DNA form, the CDR3 reads TGTGCCAGCAGGGGGGCGAGCTCCTACAATGAGCAGTTCTTC. It specifies CASRGASSYNEQFF.